Below, 24 T cell receptor beta chains from the same sample are listed, as sequenced in a study of CD8 T cells in Susac syndrome. Reverse transcription of roughly 0.5 to 1 ug RNA used random hexamers. TCRdb ran MiXCR on the immunoSEQ multiplex PCR reads and lists one entry per CDR3 protein. The data contain 120,000 or so distinct CDR3 sequences, 94% of them singletons. Input material: CD4+ T cells from PBMCs. These receptors were obtained from a human donor in good health.

This chain connects TRBV5-1 to TRBJ2-1, with D perhaps matching TRBD1 (6 bases). CDR3 length: 14 residues. Germline-derived CDR1 and CDR2 are SGHRS and YFSETQ. V lost 2 bases, J lost 6 bases, and 12 bases lay in between. The CDR3 here is CASSFGGQANEQFF. CDR3 in DNA: TGCGCCAGCAGCTTTGGGGGACAAGCCAATGAGCAGTTCTTC.

V usage is TRBV4-2 and J usage is TRBJ2-7, with D tentatively TRBD1 (7 bases). The V end lost 1 base, the J end lost 9 bases, and 40 bases lay between the germline ends. This CDR3 has 22 amino acids. CDR1 and CDR2 (germline): LGHNA, YNFKEQ. CDR3 amino acids: CASSQVTLKGGQHLKGGRGQYF. CDR3 in DNA: TGTGCCAGCAGCCAAGTTACCCTTAAGGGGGGACAGCACCTCAAAGGGGGAAGGGGGCAGTACTTC.

J is TRBJ1-1 and V is TRBV7-9; TRBD1 agrees at 7 bases. V shed 0 bases and J 11 bases; nucleotides not matched to a gene: 6. This CDR3 spans 13 amino acids. Germline V gives CDR1 SEHNR, CDR2 FQNEAQ (reference sequence). CDR3 region: CASSLAQGMSAFF. CDR3 coding DNA: TGTGCCAGCAGCTTAGCACAGGGGATGAGTGCTTTCTTT.

The rearrangement joins TRBV6-1 to TRBJ1-1, with D perhaps TRBD1 (6 bases). This CDR3 is 16 amino acids long. V lost 6 bases and J 0 bases, leaving 17 bases between the germline ends. Germline-derived CDR1 and CDR2 are MNHNS and SASEGT. CDR3 amino acids: CASSPGTPLMNTEAFF. The CDR3 coding sequence is TGTGCCAGCAGCCCCGGGACACCTCTCATGAACACTGAAGCTTTCTTT.

The genes are TRBV20-1 and TRBJ2-1; D is uncertain. The V gene's germline CDR1 is DFQATT and CDR2 SNEGSKA (reference sequence). The CDR3 covers 11 residues. V gave up 6 bases and J gave up 5 bases, with 8 bases separating them. In DNA form, the CDR3 reads TGCAGTGCGCGAAATAACAATGAGCAGTTCTTC. It translates to CSARNNNEQFF.

V and J are TRBV6-6 and TRBJ1-1; 8 bases align to TRBD1. Germline CDR1 reads MNHNY; CDR2 reads SVGAGI (reference sequence). Trimming at V came to 0 bases and at J to 7 bases, leaving 4 bases not matched to a gene. This CDR3 is 14 amino acids long. CDR3 sequence: CASSYSYGQGEAFF. The CDR3 DNA sequence: TGTGCCAGCAGTTACTCGTACGGACAGGGTGAAGCTTTCTTT.

The CDR3 sequence is CASSLDRAGSNQPQHF. Here the CDR3 DNA reads TGTGCCAGCAGTTTAGACAGGGCGGGTAGCAATCAGCCCCAGCATTTT. This chain uses TRBV12-3 or TRBV12-4 with TRBJ1-5, with D maybe TRBD1 (6 bases). Trimming removed 1 base at V and 0 bases at J, with 10 bases between. This CDR3 is built from 16 residues.

The rearrangement links TRBV18 to TRBJ1-1; TRBD1 might be the D (5 bases). Germline CDR1 reads KGHSH; CDR2 reads LQKENI. V lost 5 bases to trimming and J lost 3 bases, with 13 bases between them. CDR3 length: 14 amino acids. CDR3 sequence: CASSKVGGDTEAFF. In DNA form, the CDR3 reads TGTGCCAGCTCAAAGGTCGGGGGGGACACTGAAGCTTTCTTT. Full variable domain (outside the CDR3, taken from reference TRBV18 and TRBJ1-1): NAGVMQNPRHLVRRRGQEARLRCSPMKGHSHVYWYRQLPEEGLKFMVYLQKENIIDESGMPKERFSAEFPKEGPSILRIQQVVRGDSAAYFCASSKVGGDTEAFFGQGTRLTVV.

The chain uses TRBV5-6 and TRBJ2-5; 7 nucleotides align to TRBD2. The CDR3 is 16 amino acids. The V segment lost 0 bases and the J segment 5 bases; nucleotides outside the gene matches: 10. Germline values: CDR1 SGHDT, CDR2 YYEEEE. The CDR3 loop reads CASSLAGRARRETQYF. CDR3 coding DNA: TGTGCCAGCAGCTTGGCGGGGAGGGCTAGAAGGGAGACCCAGTACTTC.

The chain uses TRBV7-3 and TRBJ2-2; TRBD2 matches at 7 bases. CDR1 and CDR2 from the germline V gene are SGHTA and FQGTGA. This CDR3 is 16 amino acids long. Unmatched junction bases numbered 13, after V lost 5 bases and J lost 7 bases. DNA of the CDR3: TGTGCCAGCAGCCACCGACTAGCCGGGGAAAGCGGGGAGCTGTTTTTT. This gives the protein CASSHRLAGESGELFF.

V is TRBV28 and J is TRBJ2-5, with 12 bases that match TRBD2. Germline values: CDR1 MDHEN, CDR2 SYDVKM. Trimming cost V 4 bases and J 5 bases; bases outside gene matches: 8. The CDR3 covers 16 residues. CDR3 nucleotide sequence: TGTGCCAGCAGTTCCCCGACTAGCGGGAGCTTGGAGACCCAGTACTTC. Encoded protein: CASSSPTSGSLETQYF.

The V gene is TRBV18, the J gene TRBJ1-1; 7 nucleotides match TRBD1. There are 14 residues in the CDR3. Germline V gene lookup returns CDR1 KGHSH and CDR2 LQKENI. The J segment lost 10 bases and the V segment lost 3 bases, leaving 11 bases of the junction unmatched. The CDR3 region is CASSPGDSPRGAFF. CDR3 DNA sequence: TGTGCCAGCTCACCCGGGGACAGCCCAAGGGGAGCTTTCTTT.

CDR3 in amino acids: CSAIKTAGFNEKLFF. CDR3 DNA: TGCAGTGCTATAAAAACAGCCGGCTTTAATGAAAAACTGTTTTTT. The chain combines TRBV20-1 with TRBJ1-4; D is unresolved. The germline gives CDR1 DFQATT, CDR2 SNEGSKA (reference sequence). The CDR3 sequence is 15 residues long. The ends were cut back, 4 bases at V and 4 bases at J, with 16 bases in the middle.

This clonotype was recorded once. The chain joins TRBV12-3 or TRBV12-4 to TRBJ1-2, with D unclear. V was shortened by 5 bases and J by 4 bases, with 11 bases between the two germline ends. There are 13 residues in the CDR3. The CDR3 is CASSAGEGYGYTF. The CDR3, as DNA: TGTGCCAGCAGTGCTGGGGAGGGCTATGGCTACACCTTC.

This chain joins TRBV6-1 and TRBJ2-5; D remains unclear. V lost 2 bases and J 2 bases, leaving 12 bases between the germline ends. Germline lookup yields CDR1 MNHNS and CDR2 SASEGT. CDR3 length: 15 amino acids. CDR3 sequence: CASSEMPGAQETQYF. CDR3 bases: TGTGCCAGCAGTGAAATGCCAGGAGCTCAAGAGACCCAGTACTTC.

This clonotype appeared once. V is TRBV3-1 and J is TRBJ1-6; TRBD1 matches at 7 bases. V shed 3 bases, J shed 8 bases, and the junction held 7 bases outside the gene matches. Germline V gene data show CDR1 as LGHDT and CDR2 as YNNKEL (reference sequence). The CDR3 spans 15 residues. In DNA form, the CDR3 reads TGTGCCAGCAGCCACCCCAGGGGGGAGTATTCACCCCTCCACTTT. Translating gives CASSHPRGEYSPLHF.

The chain couples TRBV7-9 to TRBJ1-5; D remains unclear. Trimming took 4 bases from V and 4 from J, leaving 11 bases between them. This CDR3 has 14 amino acids. In germline, CDR1 is SEHNR, CDR2 FQNEAQ (reference sequence). The CDR3 bases are TGTGCCAGCAGCTATGATGGAGGGAATCAGCCCCAGCATTTT. Protein sequence: CASSYDGGNQPQHF.

The rearrangement uses TRBV29-1 and TRBJ2-6; the D gene is possibly TRBD1 (5 bases). The CDR3 length is 13 residues. The V gene lost 3 bases and the J gene lost 7 bases, with 10 bases spanning the gap. Germline V gene sequence: CDR1 SQVTM, CDR2 ANQGSEA. CDR3 loop: CSVEGRVANVLTF. As DNA, the CDR3 is TGCAGCGTTGAGGGCAGGGTAGCCAACGTCCTGACTTTC. Full variable domain (rest looked up from reference TRBV29-1 and TRBJ2-6): SAVISQKPSRDICQRGTSLTIQCQVDSQVTMMFWYRQQPGQSLTLIATANQGSEATYESGFVIDKFPISRPNLTFSTLTVSNMSPEDSSIYLCSVEGRVANVLTFGAGSRLTVL.

The genes are TRBV4-1 and TRBJ2-4, with D uncertain. Per germline, CDR1 MGHRA and CDR2 YSYEKL. V was pared by 0 bases and J by 2 bases, with 5 bases between. The CDR3 has 14 amino acids. Here the CDR3 DNA reads TGCGCCAGCAGCCAAGATCCTTCCAAAAACATTCAGTACTTC. Translated: CASSQDPSKNIQYF.

This clonotype has only one observation. The V and J genes are TRBV6-2 or TRBV6-3 and TRBJ1-6; no reliable D call. In germline, CDR1 is MNHEY, CDR2 SVGEGT. CDR3 size: 13 residues. Trimming cost V 0 bases and J 8 bases, with 5 bases left between them. CDR3 sequence: CASSYSRHSPLHF. Written as DNA, the CDR3 is TGTGCCAGCAGTTACTCTCGGCATTCACCCCTCCACTTT.

J is TRBJ2-3 and V is TRBV3-1; D is perhaps TRBD2 (6 bases). V was pared by 3 bases and J by 0 bases, with 7 bases between. CDR3 length: 14 residues. The germline CDR1 and CDR2 sequences are LGHDT and YNNKEL (reference sequence). CDR3 bases: TGTGCCAGCAGCCAGGGGACTAGCACAGATACGCAGTATTTT. Translated, it gives CASSQGTSTDTQYF.

The J gene is TRBJ2-7, the V gene TRBV27; D is possibly TRBD1 (8 bases). Trimming took off 6 bases at V and 1 base at J, with 13 bases between the two ends. CDR1 is MNHEY and CDR2 is SMNVEV in the germline V gene (reference sequence). The length of the CDR3 is 14 residues. The CDR3 nucleotides read TGTGCCAGCAGAGGACAGGGAGGGTCCTACGAGCAGTACTTC. Translating gives CASRGQGGSYEQYF.

V usage is TRBV30 and J usage is TRBJ2-5, with 8 bases aligning to TRBD2. Germline CDR1 reads GTSNPN; CDR2 reads SVGIG (reference sequence). The CDR3 consists of 16 residues. V shed 5 bases and J 5 bases; nucleotides not matched to a gene: 16. CDR3 in amino acids: CAWGRVTSASGETQYF. CDR3 DNA sequence: TGTGCCTGGGGGAGGGTGACTAGCGCGAGTGGGGAGACCCAGTACTTC. Full variable domain (remainder filled in from reference TRBV30 and TRBJ2-5): SQTIHQWPATLVQPVGSPLSLECTVEGTSNPNLYWYRQAAGRGLQLLFYSVGIGQISSEVPQNLSASRPQDRQFILSSKKLLLSDSGFYLCAWGRVTSASGETQYFGPGTRLLVL.

This chain links TRBV6-2 or TRBV6-3 with TRBJ2-1; D may be TRBD2 (5 bases). The CDR3 consists of 13 residues. V lost 5 bases and J 9 bases, leaving 14 bases between the germline ends. From germline, CDR1 is MNHEY and CDR2 SVGEGT. CDR3: CASSLWRSGEQFF. CDR3 DNA sequence: TGTGCCAGCAGTCTCTGGAGAAGCGGTGAGCAGTTCTTC.